This T cell receptor (beta chain) was retrieved from a study of CXCR3-negative and CXCR3-positive naive CD8 T cells. Whole-study findings and limits: Expression of CXCR3 was partially reduced after cryopreservation, and fresh PBMCs were used in most assays. Memory CD8+ cells had much lower diversity, and both naive subsets had comparably high diversity.

About this clonotype itself: Its specificity is unknown.

Via 5' RACE with UMI labels, TRB cDNA libraries were prepared. TCRdb reprocessed the 5' RACE reads and keeps a single row for each CDR3 protein, giving no DNA. The sample data list under 65,000 distinct CDR3 sequences. The CDR3 runs 11 residues. The germline V gene has CDR1 SEHNR and CDR2 FQNEAQ (reference sequence). The chain links TRBV7-9 to TRBJ2-1. The source of this sequence is a human donor in good health. Some clones in this sample may be carry-over from other donors' samples. The sample consisted of memory CD8+ T cells from blood. CDR3 residues: CASSSINEQFF. Full variable domain (remainder filled in from reference TRBV7-9 and TRBJ2-1): DTGVSQNPRHKITKRGQNVTFRCDPISEHNRLYWYRQTLGQGPEFLTYFQNEAQLEKSRLLSDRFSAERPKGSFSTLEIQRTEQGDSAMYLCASSSINEQFFGPGTRLTVL.